The rows below give T cell receptor beta chains drawn from one sample of a study of blood T cell repertoires in COVID-19. Assay used: immunoSEQ multiplex PCR; TCRdb lists only in-frame clones, some missing. The sample lists approximately 470,000 clones; about nine tenths were seen once. Sequencing was carried out using PBMCs or T cells enriched from blood (not recorded which). The receptors derive from a woman under 30 who had recovered from COVID-19. The CDR3 runs from the conserved cysteine through the conserved F or W.

j_call v_call cdr3_aa
TRBJ2-6 TRBV2 CASSVTGTGANVLTF
TRBJ1-1 TRBV5-1 CASSQGLNTEAFF
TRBJ2-1 TRBV10-3 CAISSPTSGGPSSYNEQFF
TRBJ2-5 TRBV24-1 CATRPRGTPTFQETQYF
TRBJ2-4 TRBV12-1 CASSAWDRAENIQYF
TRBJ1-4 TRBV10-3 CAISESSSTGATNEKLFF
TRBJ2-3 TRBV5-1 CASSPGTGGATDTQYF
TRBJ1-1 TRBV30 CAWSTFPLGQGARTEAFF
TRBJ2-3 TRBV27 CASSWGGSTDTQYF
TRBJ2-3 TRBV7-8 CASSSDRGWTDTQYF
TRBJ2-7 TRBV6-5 CASSYASFSYEQYF
TRBJ1-4 TRBV5-1 CASSLEPTNEKLFF
TRBJ2-7 TRBV28 CASSFSFGGRSSYEQYF
TRBJ1-4 TRBV16 CASSPGTEGEKLFF
TRBJ1-1 TRBV27 CASSLYLGGTEAFF
TRBJ1-2 TRBV6-4 CASSDGRSYGYTF
TRBJ2-5 TRBV2 CASSKLAGGIPPQETQYF
TRBJ1-1 TRBV7-9 CASSHGGGGDLAFF
TRBJ2-4 TRBV5-1 CASSFGTGATVLAKNIQYF
TRBJ1-2 TRBV5-1 CASSWTQGEDGYTF